The clone carrying this T cell receptor (beta chain) occurred once. The germline V gene has CDR1 SGHTA and CDR2 FQGNSA. This CDR3 has 16 residues. Trimming at V came to 7 bases and at J to 6 bases, leaving 13 bases not matched to a gene. This sample was included in a study of T cell responses to AZD1222 COVID-19 vaccine. Here immunoSEQ multiplex PCR was the method, and the copy in TCRdb shows in-frame clones only, minus some. Altogether 150,000 to 200,000 clones are present, under 95% being singletons, with the ten largest covering 1.3%. The V and J genes are TRBV7-2 and TRBJ2-3; 10 nucleotides align to TRBD2. Source: peripheral blood, taken 28 days after the second AZD1222 dose. The clonotype comes from an adult who received the AZD1222 COVID-19 vaccine. The CDR3 DNA reads TGTGCCAGCACCCAGGGGGATCTAGCGGGGGCCGATACGCAGTATTTT. It is translated as CASTQGDLAGADTQYF.